The following is a TCR beta chain sequence with its context. The authors reverse transcribed roughly 0.5 to 1 ug RNA with random hexamers. The TCR beta CDR3 was amplified by immunoSEQ multiplex PCR across 54 Vbeta, 13 Jbeta. TCRdb re-derived calls from the immunoSEQ multiplex PCR reads in MiXCR, one entry per CDR3 protein. Among 71,000 or so distinct CDR3 sequences listed, about 92% were seen once. Sequencing targeted TCR beta in T cells from blood (CD8+ and CD4+). Trimming took 5 bases from V and 1 from J; bases not matched to a gene: 5. Germline V lookup: CDR1 DFQATT, CDR2 SNEGSKA (reference sequence). CDR3 size: 14 residues. The sample originates from a study of CD8 T cells in Susac syndrome.

The origin of this receptor is a human donor with Susac syndrome. V usage is TRBV20-1 and J usage is TRBJ1-2; 9 positions agree with TRBD1. Sequencing was done on a sample of CD4+ T cells from PBMCs. The CDR3 bases are TGCAGTGCTTTCCGGACAGGGGATAACTATGGCTACACCTTC. This gives the protein CSAFRTGDNYGYTF.